The present TCR beta chain was sequenced within a study of cytomegalovirus exposure and HLA in healthy donors. The wider study: T cells numbering around 180 million yielded 100 million to 120 million unique TCR beta sequences in an earlier analysis. Findings and caveats of the study: As was reported, the classifier diagnosed cytomegalovirus status with high specificity and sensitivity. Most subjects' HLA-A and HLA-B alleles were reportedly predicted from TCR beta sequences.

Germline assignment: CDR1 SEHNR and CDR2 FQNEAQ (reference sequence). Trimming took off 5 bases at V and 1 base at J, with 17 bases between the two ends. This CDR3 is 16 amino acids long. Points on this clone: Its specificity is unknown.

The PCR made use of 60 Vbeta and 13 Jbeta primers. Profiled with immunoSEQ multiplex PCR; TCRdb holds only in-frame clones, not every one. The sample lists 77,000 or so clones; 75% were seen once. The sample consisted of PBMCs. J is TRBJ2-5 and V is TRBV7-9, with D perhaps TRBD2 (7 bases). The TCR was taken from a woman aged 35 to 49 in good health and CMV-seronegative. For the CDR3, the DNA is TGTGCCAGCAGCCCACCGGGTGGGGGGGCCCAAGAGACCCAGTACTTC. It yields the protein CASSPPGGGAQETQYF.